This entry describes one T cell receptor beta chain. Its antigen is unknown. Presence of unique molecular identifiers characterized the TCR beta cDNA libraries. It was from roughly 0.93 to 9.6 million T cells that 450,000 to 550,000 cDNA molecules came. Each CDR3 protein gets one entry after TCRdb re-called the PCR reads with MiXCR. The table shows approximately 440,000 distinct CDR3 sequences, with 45% occurring only once. Between the trimmed V and J ends, which lost 2 bases and 4 bases, there was a span of 10 bases. The length of the CDR3 is 14 residues. This entry is derived from a study of post-analysis software for immune sequencing data. Study-wide results and limits: Among five TRBV segments more frequent in patients than controls were TRBV5-6, TRBV5-1 and TRBV20-1.

Input material: blood. The V call is TRBV12-3 or TRBV12-4, the J call TRBJ2-3; a possible D gene is TRBD2 (5 bases). This TCR came from a girl aged 10-17 years with multiple sclerosis. The CDR3 here is CASSLTEVPDTQYF. In DNA, the CDR3 is TGTGCCAGCAGTTTAACGGAGGTCCCAGATACGCAGTATTTT.